This T cell receptor (beta chain) derives from a study of T cells expressing NK-cell markers. Notes on this clonotype: The target antigen is unknown.

TCRdb reprocessed the 5' RACE reads and reports one entry per CDR3 protein, with no DNA. In total, the table holds 150,000 to 200,000 distinct CDR3 sequences. The CDR3 is 15 amino acids. The germline V gene has CDR1 SGHVS and CDR2 FQNEAQ. The study, taken as a whole, reports: Dominant NKG2C+ clonotypes were found to form about 1.0-7.0% of CD8+ T cells in five to seven donors. These clonotypes, the leaders elsewhere, also led the CD3+CD56-NKG2C+ fraction in four donors.

The chain links TRBV7-8 to TRBJ2-5; TCRdb's D call of TRBD2 is untestable without DNA. The receptor was isolated from a man between 18 and 69 years old in good health. Sequencing was performed on blood T cells: a sorted CD56 or NKG2C T cell subset, CD4+ or CD8+ T cells, or bulk PBMC T cells (not recorded which). CDR3 sequence: CASSHERGTQETQYF.